This T cell receptor (beta chain) was sequenced in a study of blood T cell repertoires in COVID-19. TCRdb keeps only in-frame clones here, not all; method: immunoSEQ multiplex PCR. The sample includes more than 200,000 clones, about four fifths of them seen just once. Germline-derived CDR1 and CDR2 are SGHTA and FQGNSA. J was trimmed by 7 bases and V by 1 base; bases with no gene match: 3. This CDR3 comprises 16 residues. The sequenced sample was peripheral blood. The rearrangement joins TRBV7-2 to TRBJ2-1; 14 bases fit TRBD2. The source is a woman between 40 and 55 years old with active or convalescent COVID-19. DNA for the CDR3: TGTGCCAGCAGCTTAGGGACTAGCGGGGGGAAGAATGAGCAGTTCTTC. Translation gives CASSLGTSGGKNEQFF.